This T cell receptor (beta chain) was captured by sequencing in a study of blood T cell repertoires in COVID-19. About the study: Sample material is recorded as cDNA or gDNA derived from T cells, B-cell-depleted T cells, or PBMCs.

This clone turned up a few times. As originally analysed: Reference gene primer amplification gave nucleated cell count estimates. Profiling relied on immunoSEQ multiplex PCR, and the TCRdb table lists in-frame clones only, not all of them. V and J calls and clone size are copied from that table; D and trimming were computed from the DNA. This table holds some 150,000 clones, around nine tenths found once. The CDR3 is 13 residues long. Looked up from germline, CDR1 is LNHDA and CDR2 is SQIVND (reference sequence). V gave up 10 bases and J gave up 2 bases, with 11 bases separating them. This rearrangement joins TRBV19 to TRBJ2-2; D possibly corresponds to TRBD1 (5 bases). Sequencing was done on a sample of peripheral blood. The origin of this receptor is a human donor in a cohort sampled during active COVID-19. CDR3 protein: CATTDSNTGELFF. CDR3 nucleotides: TGTGCCACCACCGACAGTAACACCGGGGAGCTGTTTTTT.